These 21 T cell receptor beta chains came from one sample sequenced in a study of regulatory T cells in long-lasting Graves disease. HTBI primers from iRepertoire and Arm-PCR of CDR3 regions yielded the TCR beta libraries. TCRdb ran MiXCR on the multiplex PCR reads and lists one entry per CDR3 protein. The sample records over 400,000 distinct CDR3 sequences, around 13% being singletons. Time point described: newly diagnosed GD, antithyroid drugs for less than 3 months. PBMC RNA was the source of the TCR library. These data were also reused for a study on T cells in Graves' hyperthyroidism and ophthalmopathy.

The material sequenced was peripheral blood mononuclear cells (PBMCs), taken at new diagnosis, from a patient treated with antithyroid drugs. These receptors were collected from a woman aged 50 to 65 with Graves disease.

This clonotype was observed many times. The rearrangement uses TRBV18 and TRBJ1-5; no definite D call. With 0 bases removed from V and 4 bases from J, the gap between germline ends came to 13 bases. This CDR3 region has 16 residues. Germline V CDR1 and CDR2: KGHSH, LQKENI. CDR3 protein: CASSPPGLLGNQPQHF. DNA for the CDR3: TGTGCCAGCTCACCACCGGGCCTCTTGGGGAATCAGCCCCAGCATTTT.

This clonotype was found a few times. The chain combines TRBV13 with TRBJ2-3, with 9 bases fitting TRBD2. Per germline, CDR1 PRHDT and CDR2 FYEKMQ (reference sequence). Trimming cost V 0 bases and J 5 bases; bases outside gene matches: 6. The CDR3 runs 16 residues. In nucleotides, the CDR3 is TGTGCCAGCAGCTTAGGGGCGGGAGGGGCCATAGATACGCAGTATTTT. Translation gives CASSLGAGGAIDTQYF.

On this clonotype itself: A much larger clone is a single base away; this may be a read error. CDR3 loop: CASSETWTASYGQYF. CDR3 nucleotide sequence: TGTGCCAGCAGTGAAACGTGGACAGCCTCCTACGGGCAGTACTTC. The V gene is TRBV6-1, the J gene TRBJ2-7, with TRBD1 as a possible D gene (6 bases). The CDR3 has 15 amino acids. The germline CDR1 and CDR2 sequences are MNHNS and SASEGT.

On this clonotype: A much larger clone lies a single base off, so this may be a read error. The rearrangement joins TRBV28 to TRBJ2-4, with D hard to call. The CDR3 contains 12 residues. Germline CDR1 reads MDHEN; CDR2 reads SYDVKM. Trimming took off 5 bases at V and 13 bases at J, with 15 bases between the two ends. CDR3 sequence reads: CASSTNNNEQYF. Here the CDR3 DNA reads TGTGCCAGCAGTACCAATAACAATGAGCAGTACTTC.

This clonotype has just a few counts. The V and J genes are TRBV3-1 and TRBJ2-7; weak D call: TRBD1 (5 bases). The CDR3 spans 16 residues. The ends were cut back, 2 bases at V and 1 base at J, with 15 bases in the middle. Germline assignment: CDR1 LGHDT and CDR2 YNNKEL (reference sequence). The CDR3 DNA is TGTGCCAGCAGCCAATTACAGGCCCCCAAATCCTACGAGCAGTACTTC. It is translated as CASSQLQAPKSYEQYF.

This clonotype was observed many times. No DNA is shown, since the ends of the CDR3 on it are uncertain; the CDR3 is the one TCRdb lists. The genes are TRBV28 and TRBJ1-1; the table's D call, TRBD1, was not checked against the DNA. The germline V gene has CDR1 MDHEN and CDR2 SYDVKM. The CDR3 region is 15 residues in length, termini included. The CDR3 sequence is CASSSSGQGRTEAFF.

This clonotype was seen at least ten times. The chain links TRBV6-2 or TRBV6-3 to TRBJ2-7; 8 bases are a match to TRBD2. The CDR3 has 16 residues. V was pared by 2 bases and J by 7 bases, with 13 bases of the junction left unmatched. CDR1 is MNHEY and CDR2 is SVGEGT in the germline V gene. CDR3 amino acids: CASSYDVGGELPEQYF. CDR3 sequence (DNA): TGTGCCAGCAGTTACGATGTCGGGGGGGAACTCCCGGAGCAGTACTTC.

Concerning this clonotype: A much more abundant neighbour one base away suggests this may be a read error. The V and J genes are TRBV18 and TRBJ2-7, with a weak D call TRBD2 (6 bases). Germline lookup yields CDR1 KGHSH and CDR2 LQKENI. V lost 8 bases and J 0 bases, leaving 17 bases between the germline ends. The CDR3 has 15 amino acids. The CDR3 sequence is CASRHHGGASYEQYF. In DNA form, the CDR3 reads TGTGCCAGCCGTCACCACGGAGGGGCCTCCTACGAGCAGTACTTC.

The rearrangement uses TRBV12-3 or TRBV12-4 and TRBJ1-5, with D hard to call. The CDR3 spans 14 residues. Trimming removed 4 bases from V and 0 bases from J, with 7 bases in between. CDR3 sequence (DNA): TGTGCCAGCAGTTCAGTCAATAGCAATCAGCCCCAGCATTTT. This sequence encodes CASSSVNSNQPQHF.

Turning to this clonotype: A read error is possible here, since a much larger clone lies one base away. This chain uses TRBV27 with TRBJ2-3, with 7 positions matching TRBD2. From germline, CDR1 is MNHEY and CDR2 SMNVEV (reference sequence). This CDR3 comprises 13 residues. The CDR3 is CAGRFAGVDTQYF. The CDR3 coding sequence is TGTGCCGGCAGATTTGCGGGAGTTGATACGCAGTATTTT.

This clonotype was counted at least ten times. The genes are TRBV5-1 and TRBJ2-7, with a tentative D call TRBD2 (5 bases). The V gene lost 0 bases and the J gene lost 2 bases, with 12 bases spanning the gap. Germline values: CDR1 SGHRS, CDR2 YFSETQ. The CDR3 is 15 amino acids. The CDR3 nucleotides are TGCGCCAGCAGCTTGGCCCGGGGAATAACCTACGAGCAGTACTTC. It specifies CASSLARGITYEQYF.

Worth noting for this clonotype: A much larger clone differs from this one at a single base, so this may be a read error. The chain employs TRBV12-3 or TRBV12-4 and TRBJ2-2; 7 nucleotides line up with TRBD1. V was clipped by 5 bases and J by 0 bases; unmatched bases: 0. CDR3 length: 14 residues. This chain's CDR3 is CASSGTANTGELFF. The CDR3 nucleotides read TGTGCCAGCAGTGGGACAGCGAACACCGGGGAGCTGTTTTTT.

This clonotype was detected ten times or more. The rearrangement uses TRBV11-1 and TRBJ2-1, with a tentative D call TRBD1 (5 bases). The germline CDR1 and CDR2 sequences are SGHAT and FQDESV (reference sequence). Trimming left V 6 bases short and J 4 bases short, with 13 bases between. The CDR3 loop spans 14 amino acids. This CDR3 is CASSQGRPYNEQFF. The DNA for the CDR3 is TGTGCCAGCAGTCAGGGTAGACCTTACAATGAGCAGTTCTTC.

The chain combines TRBV18 with TRBJ1-1; D gene ambiguous. CDR1 is KGHSH and CDR2 is LQKENI in the germline V gene. This CDR3 comprises 12 residues. The V end was cut by 5 bases, the J end by 5 bases, with 9 bases between. The CDR3 here is CASSSEWTEAFF. Here the CDR3 DNA reads TGTGCCAGCTCATCGGAGTGGACTGAAGCTTTCTTT.

In its sample, this clonotype was seen many times. The gene calls are TRBV27 and TRBJ1-1; D remains unclear. Trimming shortened V by 0 bases and J by 6 bases, and 8 bases separated the two germline ends. The germline CDR1 and CDR2 sequences are MNHEY and SMNVEV (reference sequence). This CDR3 spans 13 amino acids. The chain's CDR3 is CASSLSSESEAFF. In DNA, the CDR3 is TGTGCCAGCAGTTTATCCTCGGAATCTGAAGCTTTCTTT.

This clonotype was counted many times. The chain couples TRBV9 to TRBJ2-1, with D unresolved. Germline lookup yields CDR1 SGDLS and CDR2 YYNGEE. The CDR3 loop spans 13 amino acids. V dropped 0 bases and J dropped 6 bases, with 7 bases sitting between them. The CDR3 DNA is TGTGCCAGCAGCGTAGGAGACGTCAATGAGCAGTTCTTC. Protein: CASSVGDVNEQFF.

Turning to this clonotype: A much larger clone differs from this one at a single base, so this may be a read error. This chain joins TRBV3-1 and TRBJ2-7; TRBD1 matches at 8 bases. Germline values: CDR1 LGHDT, CDR2 YNNKEL (reference sequence). CDR3 size: 11 residues. The J segment lost 9 bases and the V segment lost 3 bases, leaving 1 base of the junction unmatched. The CDR3: CASSHGTGQYF. CDR3 sequence (DNA): TGTGCCAGCAGCCACGGGACAGGGCAGTACTTC.

The sample holds many counts of this clonotype. The chain employs TRBV7-9 and TRBJ2-1; D uncertain. This CDR3 region has 14 residues. The V gene lost 2 bases and the J gene lost 7 bases, with 12 bases spanning the gap. Germline CDR1 reads SEHNR; CDR2 reads FQNEAQ (reference sequence). As DNA, the CDR3 is TGTGCCAGCAGCTTAAGCACGGACCCTAATGAGCAGTTCTTC. Its protein is CASSLSTDPNEQFF.

In this sample, this clonotype turned up a few times. The chain employs TRBV28 and TRBJ2-2, with 8 positions matching TRBD2. The trim removed 10 bases at V and 6 bases at J, leaving 10 bases unmatched. The CDR3 sequence is 14 residues long. Germline V gives CDR1 MDHEN, CDR2 SYDVKM. The CDR3 DNA is TGTGCCACCCTCTCTAGCGGGTTGGCCGGGGAGCTGTTTTTT. It specifies CATLSSGLAGELFF. Drawing the rest from reference TRBV28 and TRBJ2-2, the complete variable domain is DVKVTQSSRYLVKRTGEKVFLECVQDMDHENMFWYRQDPGLGLRLIYFSYDVKMKEKGDIPEGYSVSREKKERFSLILESASTNQTSMYLCATLSSGLAGELFFGEGSRLTVL.

V usage is TRBV18 and J usage is TRBJ1-4; D ambiguous. V lost 0 bases, J lost 12 bases, and 11 bases lay in between. The germline V gene encodes CDR1 KGHSH and CDR2 LQKENI. This CDR3 has 13 residues. CDR3 DNA: TGTGCCAGCTCACCACCGGACCGCGCCCAACTGTTTTTT. This encodes CASSPPDRAQLFF.

In this sample, this clonotype turned up a few times. This sequence may be a read error, since a much larger clone differs from it by one base. The chain combines TRBV11-2 with TRBJ2-1; no firm D call. From germline, CDR1 is SGHAT and CDR2 FQNNGV. The CDR3 loop spans 11 amino acids. The CDR3 loop is CASSNYNERFF. As DNA, the CDR3 is TGTGCCAGCAGTAATTACAATGAGCGGTTCTTC.